The clone carrying this TCR beta chain was picked up one time. The antigen is unknown. The sample is drawn from a study of CD8 T cells in Susac syndrome. cDNA came from approximately 0.5 to 1 ug RNA primed by random hexamers. The TCR beta CDR3 was amplified by immunoSEQ multiplex PCR across 54 Vbeta, 13 Jbeta. From the immunoSEQ multiplex PCR reads, TCRdb called clonotypes with MiXCR, one entry per CDR3 protein. The sample has tens of thousands of distinct CDR3 sequences; about 94% are singletons. Findings and caveats of the study: In TEMRA cells and active patients, CD8+ clonal expansion in Susac reached its peak.

The source of this sequence is a human donor with Susac syndrome. Sequencing was carried out using CD8+ T cells from PBMCs.

CDR3 sequence: CASSFVGGYEQYF. CDR3 DNA sequence: TGTGCCAGCAGCTTCGTAGGGGGCTACGAGCAGTACTTC. J is TRBJ2-7 and V is TRBV7-9; the D gene is possibly TRBD1 (6 bases). The germline V gene encodes CDR1 SEHNR and CDR2 FQNEAQ (reference sequence). Trimming cost V 3 bases and J 3 bases, with 9 bases left between them. The CDR3 length is 13 residues.